The TCR beta chain under discussion was sequenced for a study of blood T cell repertoires in COVID-19. Using immunoSEQ multiplex PCR, the repertoire was profiled, and TCRdb retains in-frame clones only, with some absent. The data hold 15,000 or so clones, with over 65% observed a single time. Germline assignment: CDR1 SNHLY and CDR2 FYNNEI. The CDR3 sequence is 14 residues long. Trimming shortened V by 9 bases and J by 6 bases, and 20 bases separated the two germline ends. Sequenced sample: peripheral blood. This receptor was obtained from a man aged 40-55 years with active or convalescent COVID-19. V gene TRBV2 combines with J gene TRBJ1-2; the D gene is possibly TRBD1 (6 bases). In DNA, the CDR3 is TGTGCCAGGGAAGACAGGCCTACTCGAGATGGCTACACCTTC. This encodes CAREDRPTRDGYTF.